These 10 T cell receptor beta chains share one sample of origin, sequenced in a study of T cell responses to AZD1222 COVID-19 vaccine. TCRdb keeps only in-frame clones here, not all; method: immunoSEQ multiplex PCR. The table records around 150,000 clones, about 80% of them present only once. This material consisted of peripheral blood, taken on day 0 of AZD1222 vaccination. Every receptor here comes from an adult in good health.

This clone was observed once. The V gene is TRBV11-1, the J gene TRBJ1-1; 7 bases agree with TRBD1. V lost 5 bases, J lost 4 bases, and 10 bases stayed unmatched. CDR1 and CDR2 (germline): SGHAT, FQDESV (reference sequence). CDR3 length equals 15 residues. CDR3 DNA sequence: TGTGCCAGCAGCGCCCCCGACAGGGTCGCCACTGAAGCTTTCTTT. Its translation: CASSAPDRVATEAFF.

Here the CDR3 DNA reads TGTGCCAGCAGTTACTCGGCCTTTAATGGCTACACCTTC. This sequence encodes CASSYSAFNGYTF. This chain links TRBV6-5 with TRBJ1-2; D is undetermined. The CDR3 is 13 amino acids. Germline loops: CDR1 MNHEY, CDR2 SVGAGI. With 0 bases removed from V and 6 bases from J, the gap between germline ends came to 8 bases.

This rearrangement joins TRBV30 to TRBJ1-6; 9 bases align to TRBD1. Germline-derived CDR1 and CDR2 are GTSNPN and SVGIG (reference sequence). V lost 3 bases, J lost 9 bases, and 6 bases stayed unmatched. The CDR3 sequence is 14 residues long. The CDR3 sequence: CAWREGTGTSPLHF. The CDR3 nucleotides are TGTGCCTGGAGAGAGGGGACAGGGACTTCACCCCTCCACTTT. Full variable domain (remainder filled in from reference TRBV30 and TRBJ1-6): SQTIHQWPATLVQPVGSPLSLECTVEGTSNPNLYWYRQAAGRGLQLLFYSVGIGQISSEVPQNLSASRPQDRQFILSSKKLLLSDSGFYLCAWREGTGTSPLHFGNGTRLTVT.

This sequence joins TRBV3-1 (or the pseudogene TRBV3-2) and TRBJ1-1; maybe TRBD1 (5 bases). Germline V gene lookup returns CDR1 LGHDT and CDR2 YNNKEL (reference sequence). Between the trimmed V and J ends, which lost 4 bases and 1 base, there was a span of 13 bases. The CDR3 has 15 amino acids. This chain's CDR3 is CASSPRDRGNTEAFF. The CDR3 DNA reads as TGTGCCAGCAGCCCCCGAGACAGAGGGAACACTGAAGCTTTCTTT.

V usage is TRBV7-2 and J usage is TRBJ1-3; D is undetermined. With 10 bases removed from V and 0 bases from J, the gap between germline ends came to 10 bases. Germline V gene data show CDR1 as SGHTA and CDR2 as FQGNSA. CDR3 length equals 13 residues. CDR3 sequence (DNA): TGTGCCATCCGACCCTTCTCTGGAAACACCATATATTTT. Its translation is CAIRPFSGNTIYF.

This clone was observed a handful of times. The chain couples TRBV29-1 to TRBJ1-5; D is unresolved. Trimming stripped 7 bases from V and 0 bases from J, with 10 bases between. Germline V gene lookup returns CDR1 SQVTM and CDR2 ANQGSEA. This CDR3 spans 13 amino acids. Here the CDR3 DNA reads TGCAGCGCGAGGGAGGATAGCAATCAGCCCCAGCATTTT. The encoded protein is CSAREDSNQPQHF.

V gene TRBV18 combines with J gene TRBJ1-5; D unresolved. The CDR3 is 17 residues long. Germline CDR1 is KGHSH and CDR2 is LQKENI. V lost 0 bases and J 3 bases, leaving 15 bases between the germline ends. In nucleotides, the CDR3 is TGTGCCAGCTCACCACCTTCCGGGTATCAAATCAATCAGCCCCAGCATTTT. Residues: CASSPPSGYQINQPQHF. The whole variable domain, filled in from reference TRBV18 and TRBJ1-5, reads NAGVMQNPRHLVRRRGQEARLRCSPMKGHSHVYWYRQLPEEGLKFMVYLQKENIIDESGMPKERFSAEFPKEGPSILRIQQVVRGDSAAYFCASSPPSGYQINQPQHFGDGTRLSIL.

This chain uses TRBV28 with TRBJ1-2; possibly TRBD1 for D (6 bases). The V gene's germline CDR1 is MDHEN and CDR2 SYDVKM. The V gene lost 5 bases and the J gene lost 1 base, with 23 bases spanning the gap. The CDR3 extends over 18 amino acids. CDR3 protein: CASSVIIPQGRGNYGYTF. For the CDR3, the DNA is TGTGCCAGCAGTGTAATTATTCCCCAGGGGAGGGGTAACTATGGCTACACCTTC.

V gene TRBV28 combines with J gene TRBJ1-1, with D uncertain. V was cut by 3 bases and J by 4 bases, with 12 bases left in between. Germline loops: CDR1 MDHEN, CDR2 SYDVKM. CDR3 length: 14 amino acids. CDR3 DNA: TGTGCCAGCAGTTTTCTTCTCCAGAGCACTGAAGCTTTCTTT. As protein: CASSFLLQSTEAFF.

The CDR3 sequence: CASSPGQGRSVFAGELFF. For the CDR3, the DNA is TGTGCCAGCAGCCCCGGACAGGGACGAAGTGTGTTTGCCGGGGAGCTGTTTTTT. The rearrangement joins TRBV7-3 to TRBJ2-2, with TRBD1 identical over 8 bases. CDR3 length: 18 residues. The V gene's germline CDR1 is SGHTA and CDR2 FQGTGA. The V and J ends lost 5 bases and 6 bases, in that order; junction bases with no gene match: 17.